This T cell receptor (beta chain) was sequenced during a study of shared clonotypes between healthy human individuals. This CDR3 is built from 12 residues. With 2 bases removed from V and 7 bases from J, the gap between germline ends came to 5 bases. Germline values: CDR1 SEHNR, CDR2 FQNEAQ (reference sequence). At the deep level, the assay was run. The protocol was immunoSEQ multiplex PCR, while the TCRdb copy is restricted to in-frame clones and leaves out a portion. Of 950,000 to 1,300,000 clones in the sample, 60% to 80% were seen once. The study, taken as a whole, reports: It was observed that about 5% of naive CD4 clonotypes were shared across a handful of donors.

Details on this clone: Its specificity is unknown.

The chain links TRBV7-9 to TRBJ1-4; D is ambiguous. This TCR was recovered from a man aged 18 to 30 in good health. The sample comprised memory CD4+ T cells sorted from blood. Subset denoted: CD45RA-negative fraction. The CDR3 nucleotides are TGTGCCAGCAGCTTATCTGTTGAAAAACTGTTTTTT. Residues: CASSLSVEKLFF.